The source of this T cell receptor beta chain is a study of cytomegalovirus exposure and HLA in healthy donors. The study's findings and limits: The authors enumerated over 150 TCR beta chains as linked to cytomegalovirus. The tendency of first-cohort TCR clusters to co-occur in the roughly 120 validation repertoires was the finding of a later analysis. The majority of TCR sequences were rare, yet some public TCRs appeared in many donors.

In the case of this clone: Antigen: not known.

The donors formed part of the approximately 110-subject validation cohort, distinct from the 666-subject first cohort. Germline lookup yields CDR1 LGHNA and CDR2 YSLEER. This CDR3 spans 15 amino acids. V shed 0 bases and J shed 5 bases, with 10 bases lying between them. Sequencing used immunoSEQ multiplex PCR; TCRdb keeps in-frame clones, though not all of them. Seen here are 100,000 to 120,000 clones, over 85% observed once, and the top ten hold 1.5% to 2%. This receptor was obtained from a woman aged 18 to 35 in good health and CMV-seronegative. V and J are TRBV4-3 and TRBJ2-2, with D possibly being TRBD1 (5 bases). Sequences were obtained from PBMCs. The CDR3 loop reads CASSQEQGGTGELFF. In DNA form, the CDR3 reads TGCGCCAGCAGCCAAGAGCAGGGTGGGACCGGGGAGCTGTTTTTT.